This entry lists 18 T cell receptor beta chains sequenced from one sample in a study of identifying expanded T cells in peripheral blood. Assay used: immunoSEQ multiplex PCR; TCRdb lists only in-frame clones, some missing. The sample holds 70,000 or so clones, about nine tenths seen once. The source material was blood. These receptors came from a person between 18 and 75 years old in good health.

CDR3 bases: TGTGCCAGCAAGTGGGAGGGAGGTGAAAAACTGTTTTTT. It is translated as CASKWEGGEKLFF. The rearrangement uses TRBV2 and TRBJ1-4; D gene ambiguous. V lost 7 bases and J 7 bases, leaving 13 bases between the germline ends. This CDR3 region has 13 residues. Germline CDR1 reads SNHLY; CDR2 reads FYNNEI.

CDR3 in amino acids: CASSLDTSYNSPLHF. DNA of the CDR3: TGCGCCAGCAGCTTGGATACCTCCTATAATTCACCCCTCCACTTT. The chain employs TRBV5-1 and TRBJ1-6; D unclear. Germline assignment: CDR1 SGHRS and CDR2 YFSETQ. Deletions cut 0 bases from V and 0 bases from J, with 4 bases between. CDR3 size: 15 residues.

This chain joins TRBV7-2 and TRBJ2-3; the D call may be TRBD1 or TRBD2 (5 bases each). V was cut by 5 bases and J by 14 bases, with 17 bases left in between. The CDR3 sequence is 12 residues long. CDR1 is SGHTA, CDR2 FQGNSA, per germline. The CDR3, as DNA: TGTGCCAGCAGCCAGGGACCCACTAGATGGTATTTT. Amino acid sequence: CASSQGPTRWYF.

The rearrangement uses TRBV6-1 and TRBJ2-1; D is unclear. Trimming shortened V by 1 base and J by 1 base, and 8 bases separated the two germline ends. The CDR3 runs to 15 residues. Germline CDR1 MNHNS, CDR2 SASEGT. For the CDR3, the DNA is TGTGCCAGCAGTGAAGAGGCGGATTCCTACAATGAGCAGTTCTTC. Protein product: CASSEEADSYNEQFF.

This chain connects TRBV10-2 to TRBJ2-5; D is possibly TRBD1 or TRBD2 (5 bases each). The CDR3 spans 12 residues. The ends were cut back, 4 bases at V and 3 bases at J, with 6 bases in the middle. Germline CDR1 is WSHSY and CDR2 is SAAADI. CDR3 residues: CASSGGEETQYF. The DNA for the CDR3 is TGCGCCAGCAGTGGAGGGGAAGAGACCCAGTACTTC.

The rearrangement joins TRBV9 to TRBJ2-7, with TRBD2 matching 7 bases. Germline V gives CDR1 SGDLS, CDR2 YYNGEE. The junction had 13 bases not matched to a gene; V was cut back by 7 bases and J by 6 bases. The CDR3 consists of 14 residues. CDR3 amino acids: CASSTGGHLSEQYF. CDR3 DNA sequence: TGTGCCAGCTCCACGGGAGGCCACCTTAGCGAGCAGTACTTC.

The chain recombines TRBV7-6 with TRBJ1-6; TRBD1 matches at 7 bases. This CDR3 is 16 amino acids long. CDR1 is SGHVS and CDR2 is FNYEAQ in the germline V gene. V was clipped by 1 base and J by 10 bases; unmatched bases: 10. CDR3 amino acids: CASSLGLPQGGSPLHF. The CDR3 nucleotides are TGTGCCAGCAGCTTAGGACTACCCCAGGGGGGCTCACCCCTCCACTTT.

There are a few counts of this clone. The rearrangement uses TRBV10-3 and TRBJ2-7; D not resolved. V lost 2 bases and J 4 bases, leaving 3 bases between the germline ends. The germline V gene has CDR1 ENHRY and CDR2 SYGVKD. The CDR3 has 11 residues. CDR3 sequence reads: CAISETYEQYF. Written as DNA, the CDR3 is TGTGCCATCAGTGAGACTTACGAGCAGTACTTC.

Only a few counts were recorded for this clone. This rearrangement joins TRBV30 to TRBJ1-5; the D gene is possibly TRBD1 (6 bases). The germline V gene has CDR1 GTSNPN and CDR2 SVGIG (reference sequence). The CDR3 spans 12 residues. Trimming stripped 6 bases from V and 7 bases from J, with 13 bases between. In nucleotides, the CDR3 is TGTGCCTGTTCAGGGGAAGGACAGCCCCAGCATTTT. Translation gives CACSGEGQPQHF.

CDR3: CASSPPLSAKNIQYF. The CDR3 DNA reads as TGTGCCAGCAGCCCACCCCTCTCAGCCAAAAACATTCAGTACTTC. The V and J genes are TRBV21-1 and TRBJ2-4. TRBV21-1 is described as a pseudogene. The CDR3 spans 15 residues.

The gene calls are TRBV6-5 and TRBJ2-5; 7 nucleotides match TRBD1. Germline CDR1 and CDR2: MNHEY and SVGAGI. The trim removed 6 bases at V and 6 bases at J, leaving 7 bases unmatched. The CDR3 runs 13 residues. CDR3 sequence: CASRYRQGQTQYF. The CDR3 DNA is TGTGCCAGCAGATACCGACAGGGTCAGACCCAGTACTTC.

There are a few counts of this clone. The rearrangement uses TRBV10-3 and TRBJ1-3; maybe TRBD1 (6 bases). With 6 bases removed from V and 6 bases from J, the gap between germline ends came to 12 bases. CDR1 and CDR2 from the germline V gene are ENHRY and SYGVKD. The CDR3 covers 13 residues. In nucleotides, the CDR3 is TGTGCCATCAGGGAGCCAGGGGAAAACACCATATATTTT. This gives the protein CAIREPGENTIYF.

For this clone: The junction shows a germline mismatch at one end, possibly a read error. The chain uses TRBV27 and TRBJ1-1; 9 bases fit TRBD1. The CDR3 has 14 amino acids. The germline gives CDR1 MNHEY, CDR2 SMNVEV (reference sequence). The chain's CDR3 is CASARGQGLSEAFF. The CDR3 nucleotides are TGTGCCAGCGCTAGGGGACAGGGACTGTCTGAGGCTTTCTTT.

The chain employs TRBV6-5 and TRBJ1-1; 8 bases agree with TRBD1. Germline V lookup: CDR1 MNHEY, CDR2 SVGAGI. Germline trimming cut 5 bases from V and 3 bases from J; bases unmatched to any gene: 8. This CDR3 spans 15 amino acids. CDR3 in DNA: TGTGCCAGCAGTAGATACAGGGGGATAGACACTGAAGCTTTCTTT. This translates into CASSRYRGIDTEAFF.

CDR3 region: CASSTSGGAGSRYEQYF. In DNA, the CDR3 is TGTGCCAGCAGCACTAGCGGGGGGGCCGGTTCACGGTACGAGCAGTACTTC. This chain connects TRBV5-6 to TRBJ2-7; the match to TRBD2 covers 13 bases. With V trimmed by 4 bases and J by 4 bases, 11 bases remained unmatched. Germline loops: CDR1 SGHDT, CDR2 YYEEEE. The CDR3 consists of 17 residues.

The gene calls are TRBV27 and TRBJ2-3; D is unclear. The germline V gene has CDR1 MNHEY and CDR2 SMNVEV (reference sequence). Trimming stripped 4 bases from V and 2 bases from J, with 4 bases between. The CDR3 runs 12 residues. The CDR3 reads CASSSYTDTQYF. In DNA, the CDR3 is TGTGCCAGCAGTTCCTACACAGATACGCAGTATTTT.

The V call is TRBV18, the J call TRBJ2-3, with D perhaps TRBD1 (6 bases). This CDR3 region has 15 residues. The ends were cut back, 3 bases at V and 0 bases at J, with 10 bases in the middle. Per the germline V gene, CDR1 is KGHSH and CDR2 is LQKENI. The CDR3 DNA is TGTGCCAGCTCACCTACAGGGTTAAGCACAGATACGCAGTATTTT. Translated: CASSPTGLSTDTQYF.

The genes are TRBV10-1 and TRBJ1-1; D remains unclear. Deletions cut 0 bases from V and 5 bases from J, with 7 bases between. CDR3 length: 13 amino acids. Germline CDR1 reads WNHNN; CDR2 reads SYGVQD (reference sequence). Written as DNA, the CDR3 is TGCGCCAGCAGTGAGTCCCCCGGGACTGAAGCTTTCTTT. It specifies CASSESPGTEAFF.